This T cell receptor beta chain appears in the sequencing data of a study of early stage breast cancer tumors. Study findings and constraints: Compared with adjacent normal breast tissue, tumors showed about 2.5-fold greater T cell density and higher clonality.

Produced via immunoSEQ multiplex PCR; TCRdb's table is partial and in-frame only. The table shows about 19,000 clones, with around four fifths occurring only once. Points on this clone: Its specificity is not known.

The CDR3 consists of 16 residues. The germline V gene encodes CDR1 KGHSH and CDR2 LQKENI. Trimming cost V 2 bases and J 9 bases, with 17 bases left between them. The J gene is TRBJ1-6, the V gene TRBV18; D perhaps matches TRBD1 (5 bases). This clonotype was obtained from an older person with breast cancer. The sequencing input was blood. This chain's CDR3 is CASSPGTARVSSPLHF. Written as DNA, the CDR3 is TGTGCCAGCTCACCAGGTACGGCCAGGGTTAGTTCACCCCTCCACTTT.